A single sample is the source of the 11 T cell receptor beta chains below, sequenced in a study of T cell repertoires in cytomegalovirus infection. From the reads, TCRdb called clonotypes with MiXCR, one entry per CDR3 protein. The sample gives fewer than 250,000 distinct CDR3 sequences, about 20% of which show up once; 15% to 20% is in the top ten. The sequenced sample was CD8+ T cells from PBMCs. The origin of the receptors is a human donor in good health (CMV status not recorded). Some clones in this sample may be carry-over from other donors' samples.

Only a few counts were recorded for this clonotype. A read error may explain this, as a much larger clone is one base away. In DNA, the CDR3 is TGTGCCAGCAGCCCCGCGACAGGGGGCGGCGGCTACACCTTC. Translation: CASSPATGGGGYTF. The rearrangement links TRBV5-6 to TRBJ1-2; 10 bases are shared with TRBD1. Germline CDR1 is SGHDT and CDR2 is YYEEEE. With 4 bases clipped from V and 8 bases from J, the junction kept 8 bases outside the gene matches. The CDR3 sequence is 14 residues long.

This clonotype was observed at least ten times. The gene calls are TRBV11-1 and TRBJ2-1, with D tentatively TRBD1 (5 bases). Trimming removed 7 bases at V and 6 bases at J, with 19 bases between. The CDR3 runs 15 residues. From germline, CDR1 is SGHAT and CDR2 FQDESV (reference sequence). The DNA of the CDR3 is TGTGCCAGCACCCCCCGGAACAGGCCTCCCAATGAGCAGTTCTTC. This sequence encodes CASTPRNRPPNEQFF.

This clonotype showed up just a few times. This sequence joins TRBV2 and TRBJ2-3, with TRBD2 matching over 9 bases. Trimming took 3 bases from V and 2 from J; bases not matched to a gene: 6. CDR1 and CDR2 (germline): SNHLY, FYNNEI. The CDR3 has 16 residues. The CDR3 loop reads CASSDLAGDTTDTQYF. CDR3 nucleotides: TGTGCCAGCAGTGACTTAGCGGGGGACACCACAGATACGCAGTATTTT.

This clonotype was seen a few times. V and J are TRBV27 and TRBJ1-1, with D possibly being TRBD1 (5 bases). CDR3 size: 13 residues. Germline values: CDR1 MNHEY, CDR2 SMNVEV (reference sequence). V was clipped by 7 bases and J by 1 base, with 10 bases between them. CDR3 protein: CASMGGWNTEAFF. The CDR3 DNA follows: TGTGCCAGCATGGGGGGTTGGAACACTGAAGCTTTCTTT.

There are a few counts of this clonotype. This chain connects TRBV9 to TRBJ2-3; 11 bases are shared with TRBD2. This CDR3 is built from 15 residues. Trimming removed 3 bases from V and 5 bases from J; junction bases left unmatched: 5. Germline loops: CDR1 SGDLS, CDR2 YYNGEE. CDR3 nucleotides: TGTGCCAGCAGCGCGATAGCGGGGGGGCAAGATACGCAGTATTTT. Amino acids: CASSAIAGGQDTQYF.

The V gene is TRBV28, the J gene TRBJ2-5; 8 bases line up with TRBD1. Losses at the gene ends were 6 bases for V and 4 bases for J; bases not matched to a gene: 7. Germline CDR1 MDHEN, CDR2 SYDVKM. The CDR3 spans 14 residues. The CDR3 DNA follows: TGTGCCAGCAGAACCGGGACAGGTGGAGAGACCCAGTACTTC. Translation gives CASRTGTGGETQYF.

CDR3 bases: TGTGCCAGCAGCGTATATTACTATGAGCAGTTCTTC. Translating gives CASSVYYYEQFF. The J gene is TRBJ2-1, the V gene TRBV7-9; D is unresolved. Germline-derived CDR1 and CDR2 are SEHNR and FQNEAQ (reference sequence). The V end lost 5 bases, the J end lost 8 bases, and 10 bases lay between the germline ends. The CDR3 has 12 residues.

The chain is built from TRBV27 and TRBJ2-7; D may be TRBD1 (6 bases). The CDR3 has 13 residues. Germline CDR1 is MNHEY and CDR2 is SMNVEV (reference sequence). The germline V and J ends were trimmed by 8 bases and 4 bases, with 15 bases remaining between them. The CDR3: CASAAGVGYEQYF. CDR3 coding DNA: TGTGCCAGCGCGGCAGGGGTCGGATACGAGCAGTACTTC.

This clonotype was seen a handful of times. V and J are TRBV19 and TRBJ1-2; D may be TRBD1 (6 bases). V was cut by 8 bases and J by 0 bases, with 13 bases left in between. CDR3 length: 14 amino acids. The germline V gene encodes CDR1 LNHDA and CDR2 SQIVND (reference sequence). In DNA form, the CDR3 reads TGTGCCAGTTCGCCGGGACACGCTAACTATGGCTACACCTTC. As protein: CASSPGHANYGYTF.

This clonotype was seen a few times. The chain joins TRBV28 to TRBJ2-5; D remains unclear. This CDR3 is built from 14 residues. With 4 bases removed from V and 5 bases from J, the gap between germline ends came to 14 bases. In germline, CDR1 is MDHEN, CDR2 SYDVKM. This CDR3 reads CASSSLYSWETQYF. DNA of the CDR3: TGTGCCAGCAGTTCTCTATATAGTTGGGAGACCCAGTACTTC.

The CDR3 bases are TGTGCCAGCACCACTCCGGGACAGGAACCCACAGATACGCAGTATTTT. Protein sequence: CASTTPGQEPTDTQYF. V usage is TRBV7-9 and J usage is TRBJ2-3, with TRBD1 identical over 8 bases. The length of the CDR3 is 16 residues. Germline V CDR1 and CDR2: SEHNR, FQNEAQ (reference sequence). The V and J ends lost 7 bases and 2 bases, in that order; junction bases with no gene match: 11. Using reference TRBV7-9 and TRBJ2-3 for the parts outside the CDR3, the full variable domain is DTGVSQNPRHKITKRGQNVTFRCDPISEHNRLYWYRQTLGQGPEFLTYFQNEAQLEKSRLLSDRFSAERPKGSFSTLEIQRTEQGDSAMYLCASTTPGQEPTDTQYFGPGTRLTVL.